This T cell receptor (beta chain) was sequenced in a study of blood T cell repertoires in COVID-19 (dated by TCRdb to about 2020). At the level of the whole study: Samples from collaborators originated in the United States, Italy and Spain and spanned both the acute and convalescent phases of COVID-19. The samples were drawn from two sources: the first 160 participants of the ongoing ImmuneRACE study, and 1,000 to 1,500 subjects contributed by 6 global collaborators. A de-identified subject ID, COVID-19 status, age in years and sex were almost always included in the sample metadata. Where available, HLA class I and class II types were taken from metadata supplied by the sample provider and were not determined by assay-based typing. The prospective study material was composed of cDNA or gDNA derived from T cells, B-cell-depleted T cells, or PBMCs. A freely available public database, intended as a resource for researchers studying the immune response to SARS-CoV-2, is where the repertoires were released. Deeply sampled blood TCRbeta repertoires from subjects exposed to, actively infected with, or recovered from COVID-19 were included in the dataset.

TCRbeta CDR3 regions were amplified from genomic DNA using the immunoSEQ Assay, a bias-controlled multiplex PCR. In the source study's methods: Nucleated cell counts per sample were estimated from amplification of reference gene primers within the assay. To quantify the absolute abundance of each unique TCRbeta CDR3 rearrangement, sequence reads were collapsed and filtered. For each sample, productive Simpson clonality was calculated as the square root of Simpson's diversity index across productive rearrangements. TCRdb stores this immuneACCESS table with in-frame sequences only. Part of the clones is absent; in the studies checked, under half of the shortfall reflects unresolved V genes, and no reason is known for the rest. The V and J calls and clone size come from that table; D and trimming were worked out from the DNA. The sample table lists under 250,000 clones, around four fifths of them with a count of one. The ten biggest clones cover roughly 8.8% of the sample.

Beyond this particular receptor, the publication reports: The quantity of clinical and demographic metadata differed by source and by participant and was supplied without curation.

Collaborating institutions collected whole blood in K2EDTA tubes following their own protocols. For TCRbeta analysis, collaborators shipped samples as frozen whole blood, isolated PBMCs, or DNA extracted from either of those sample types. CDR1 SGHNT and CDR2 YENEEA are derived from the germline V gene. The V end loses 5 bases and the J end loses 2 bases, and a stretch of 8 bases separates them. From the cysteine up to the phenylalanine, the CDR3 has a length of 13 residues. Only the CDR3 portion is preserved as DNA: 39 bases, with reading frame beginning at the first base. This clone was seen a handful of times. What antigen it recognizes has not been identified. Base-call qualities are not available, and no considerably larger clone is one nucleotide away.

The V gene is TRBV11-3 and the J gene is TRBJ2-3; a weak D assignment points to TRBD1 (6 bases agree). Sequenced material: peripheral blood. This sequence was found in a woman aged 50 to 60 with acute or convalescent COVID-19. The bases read TGTGCCAGCAGCGGACAGCTCACAGATACGCAGTATTTT. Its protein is CASSGQLTDTQYF. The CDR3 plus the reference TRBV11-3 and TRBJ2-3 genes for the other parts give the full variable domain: EAGVVQSPRYKIIEKKQPVAFWCNPISGHNTLYWYLQNLGQGPELLIRYENEEAVDDSQLPKDRFSAERLKGVDSTLKIQPAELGDSAVYLCASSGQLTDTQYFGPGTRLTVL.